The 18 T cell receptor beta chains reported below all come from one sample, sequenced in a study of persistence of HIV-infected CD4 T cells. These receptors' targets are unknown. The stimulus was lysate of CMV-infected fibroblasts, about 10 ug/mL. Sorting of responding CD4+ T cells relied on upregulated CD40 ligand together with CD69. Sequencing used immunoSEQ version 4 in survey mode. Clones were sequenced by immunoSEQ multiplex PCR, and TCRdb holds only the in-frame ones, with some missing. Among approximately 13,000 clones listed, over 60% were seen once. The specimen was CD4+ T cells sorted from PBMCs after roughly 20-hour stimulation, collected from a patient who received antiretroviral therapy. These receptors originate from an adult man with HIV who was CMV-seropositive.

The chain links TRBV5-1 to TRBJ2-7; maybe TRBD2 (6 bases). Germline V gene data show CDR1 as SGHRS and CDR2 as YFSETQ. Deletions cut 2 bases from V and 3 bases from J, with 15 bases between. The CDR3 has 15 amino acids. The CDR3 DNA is TGCGCCAGCAGCTTTGGCGCCGGGGAGGACTACGAGCAGTACTTC. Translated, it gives CASSFGAGEDYEQYF.

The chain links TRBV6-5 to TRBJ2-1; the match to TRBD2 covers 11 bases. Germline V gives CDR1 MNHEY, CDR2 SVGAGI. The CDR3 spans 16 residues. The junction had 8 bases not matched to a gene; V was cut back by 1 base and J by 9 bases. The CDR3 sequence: CASSYFLAGGQSEQFF. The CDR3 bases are TGTGCCAGCAGTTACTTTTTAGCGGGGGGGCAAAGTGAGCAGTTCTTC.

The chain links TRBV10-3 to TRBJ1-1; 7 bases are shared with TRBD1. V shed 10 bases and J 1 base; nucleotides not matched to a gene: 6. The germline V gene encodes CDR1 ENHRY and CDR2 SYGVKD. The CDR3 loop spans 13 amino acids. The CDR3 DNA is TGTGCCACGATTGGGACAGCGAACACTGAAGCTTTCTTT. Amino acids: CATIGTANTEAFF.

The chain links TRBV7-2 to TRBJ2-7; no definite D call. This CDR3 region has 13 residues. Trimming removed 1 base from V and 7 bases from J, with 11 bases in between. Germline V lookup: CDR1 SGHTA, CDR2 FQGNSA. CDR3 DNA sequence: TGTGCCAGCAGCTTAGTAGAGCGAACTGAGCAGTACTTC. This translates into CASSLVERTEQYF. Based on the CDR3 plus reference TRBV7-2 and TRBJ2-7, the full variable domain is GAGVSQSPSNKVTEKGKDVELRCDPISGHTALYWYRQSLGQGLEFLIYFQGNSAPDKSGLPSDRFSAERTGGSVSTLTIQRTQQEDSAVYLCASSLVERTEQYFGPGTRLTVT.

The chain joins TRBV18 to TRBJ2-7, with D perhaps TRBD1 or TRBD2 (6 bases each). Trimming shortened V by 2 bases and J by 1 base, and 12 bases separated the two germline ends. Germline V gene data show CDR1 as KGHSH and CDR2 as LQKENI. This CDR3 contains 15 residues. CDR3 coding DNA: TGTGCCAGCTCACCAAGGGGGGTACGGTCCTACGAGCAGTACTTC. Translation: CASSPRGVRSYEQYF.

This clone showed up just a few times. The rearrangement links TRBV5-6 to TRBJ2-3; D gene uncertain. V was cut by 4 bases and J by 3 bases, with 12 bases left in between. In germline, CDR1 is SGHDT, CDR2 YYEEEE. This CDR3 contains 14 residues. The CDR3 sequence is CASSQALRTDTQYF. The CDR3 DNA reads TGTGCCAGCAGCCAAGCTCTGCGGACAGATACGCAGTATTTT.

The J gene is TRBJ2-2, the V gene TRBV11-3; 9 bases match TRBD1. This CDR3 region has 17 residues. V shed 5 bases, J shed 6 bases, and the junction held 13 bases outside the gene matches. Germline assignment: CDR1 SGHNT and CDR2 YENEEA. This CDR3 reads CASSLSPGQGFAGELFF. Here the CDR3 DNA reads TGTGCCAGCAGCCTTTCCCCGGGACAGGGTTTCGCCGGGGAGCTGTTTTTT.

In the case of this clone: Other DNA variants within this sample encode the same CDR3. The CDR3 is CASSEPRGRGEKLFF. The DNA of the CDR3 is TGTGCCAGCAGTGAACCAAGGGGGCGCGGTGAAAAACTGTTTTTT. V and J are TRBV6-1 and TRBJ1-4; 7 bases agree with TRBD1. V lost 2 bases and J lost 7; bases outside the gene matches: 7. In germline, CDR1 is MNHNS, CDR2 SASEGT. The CDR3 contains 15 residues.

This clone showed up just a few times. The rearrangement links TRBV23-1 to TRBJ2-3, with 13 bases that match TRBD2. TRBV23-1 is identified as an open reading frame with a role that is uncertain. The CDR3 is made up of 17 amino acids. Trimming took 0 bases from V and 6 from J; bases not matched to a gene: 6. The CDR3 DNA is TGCGCCAGCAGTCAATCGGGGACTAGCGGGGTCCGGGATACGCAGTATTTT. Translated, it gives CASSQSGTSGVRDTQYF.

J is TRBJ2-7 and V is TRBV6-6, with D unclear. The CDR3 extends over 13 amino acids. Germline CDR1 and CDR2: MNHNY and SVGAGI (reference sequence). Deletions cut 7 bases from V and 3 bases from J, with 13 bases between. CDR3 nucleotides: TGTGCCAGCACTCCGTCTGGTATCTACGAGCAGTACTTC. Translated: CASTPSGIYEQYF.

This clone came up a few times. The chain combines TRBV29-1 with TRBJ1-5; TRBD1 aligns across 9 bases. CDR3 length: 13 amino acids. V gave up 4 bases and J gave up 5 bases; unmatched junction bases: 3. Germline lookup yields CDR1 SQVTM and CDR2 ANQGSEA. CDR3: CSVVQGAYQPQHF. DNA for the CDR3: TGCAGCGTTGTACAGGGGGCCTATCAGCCCCAGCATTTT.

CDR3 loop: CASKRGQGTEKLFF. CDR3 sequence (DNA): TGTGCCAGCAAAAGGGGACAGGGGACCGAAAAACTGTTTTTT. The genes are TRBV2 and TRBJ1-4, with TRBD1 identical over 10 bases. V trimming: 7 bases; J trimming: 8 bases; junction bases outside the gene matches: 7. CDR3 length equals 14 residues. The germline V gene encodes CDR1 SNHLY and CDR2 FYNNEI. Based on the CDR3 plus reference TRBV2 and TRBJ1-4, the full variable domain is EPEVTQTPSHQVTQMGQEVILRCVPISNHLYFYWYRQILGQKVEFLVSFYNNEISEKSEIFDDQFSVERPDGSNFTLKIRSTKLEDSAMYFCASKRGQGTEKLFFGSGTQLSVL.

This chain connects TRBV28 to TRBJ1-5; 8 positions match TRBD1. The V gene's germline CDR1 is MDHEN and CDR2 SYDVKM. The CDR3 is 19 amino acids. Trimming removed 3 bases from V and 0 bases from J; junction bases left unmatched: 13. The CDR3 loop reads CASSFGRFRGRASNQPQHF. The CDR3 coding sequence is TGTGCCAGCAGTTTTGGGAGGTTCAGGGGGCGGGCTAGCAATCAGCCCCAGCATTTT. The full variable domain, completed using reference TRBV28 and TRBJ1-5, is DVKVTQSSRYLVKRTGEKVFLECVQDMDHENMFWYRQDPGLGLRLIYFSYDVKMKEKGDIPEGYSVSREKKERFSLILESASTNQTSMYLCASSFGRFRGRASNQPQHFGDGTRLSIL.

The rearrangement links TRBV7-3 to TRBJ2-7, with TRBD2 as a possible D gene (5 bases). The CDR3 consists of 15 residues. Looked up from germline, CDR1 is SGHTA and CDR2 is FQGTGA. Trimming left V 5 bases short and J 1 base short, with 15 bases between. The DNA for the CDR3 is TGTGCCAGCAGCCAAAGGTCGGGAAGATCCTACGAGCAGTACTTC. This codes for CASSQRSGRSYEQYF.

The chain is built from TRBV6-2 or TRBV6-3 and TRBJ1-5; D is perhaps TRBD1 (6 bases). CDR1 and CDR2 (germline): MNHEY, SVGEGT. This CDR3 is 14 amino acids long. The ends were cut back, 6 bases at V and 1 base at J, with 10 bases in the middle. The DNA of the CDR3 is TGTGCCAGCAGCCTACAGGGAAGCAATCAGCCCCAGCATTTT. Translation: CASSLQGSNQPQHF.

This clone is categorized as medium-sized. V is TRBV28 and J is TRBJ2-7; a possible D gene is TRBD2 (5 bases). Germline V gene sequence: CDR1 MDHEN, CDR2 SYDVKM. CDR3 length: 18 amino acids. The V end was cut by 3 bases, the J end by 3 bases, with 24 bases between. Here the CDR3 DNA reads TGTGCCAGCAGTTTGAGTACTACCCTAAAGTTGGGAGTCTACGAGCAGTACTTC. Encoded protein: CASSLSTTLKLGVYEQYF.

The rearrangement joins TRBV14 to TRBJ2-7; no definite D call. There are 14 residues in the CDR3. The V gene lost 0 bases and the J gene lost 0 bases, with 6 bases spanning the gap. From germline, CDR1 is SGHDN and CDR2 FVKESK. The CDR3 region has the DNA TGTGCCAGCAGCCAAGATGGGCACTCCTACGAGCAGTACTTC. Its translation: CASSQDGHSYEQYF.

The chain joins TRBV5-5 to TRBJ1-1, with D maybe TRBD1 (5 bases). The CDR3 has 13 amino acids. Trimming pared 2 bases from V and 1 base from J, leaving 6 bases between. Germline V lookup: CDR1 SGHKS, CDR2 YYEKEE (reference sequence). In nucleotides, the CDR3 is TGTGCCAGCAGCTTTGACAGGAACACTGAAGCTTTCTTT. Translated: CASSFDRNTEAFF.